The present TCR beta chain was sequenced within a study of blood T cells in healthy people across ages. CDR3 length: 12 amino acids. V was pared by 6 bases and J by 8 bases, with 10 bases between. The germline V gene has CDR1 MDHEN and CDR2 SYDVKM. A second PCR, run for about 7 to 11 cycles, used a sample-barcoded 5' primer plus a J-beta primer mix. TCRdb used MiXCR to reprocess the 5' RACE reads, holding one entry per CDR3 protein. The sample contains approximately 1,000,000 distinct CDR3 sequences, more than 30% of which appear only once. The sequenced sample consisted of blood. This sequence joins TRBV28 and TRBJ1-4; weak D call: TRBD1 (6 bases). This sequence originates from a man aged 18 to 29 in good health. CDR3 nucleotides: TGTGCCAGCAGACAGGGAAGGGAAAAACTGTTTTTT. Its translation: CASRQGREKLFF.